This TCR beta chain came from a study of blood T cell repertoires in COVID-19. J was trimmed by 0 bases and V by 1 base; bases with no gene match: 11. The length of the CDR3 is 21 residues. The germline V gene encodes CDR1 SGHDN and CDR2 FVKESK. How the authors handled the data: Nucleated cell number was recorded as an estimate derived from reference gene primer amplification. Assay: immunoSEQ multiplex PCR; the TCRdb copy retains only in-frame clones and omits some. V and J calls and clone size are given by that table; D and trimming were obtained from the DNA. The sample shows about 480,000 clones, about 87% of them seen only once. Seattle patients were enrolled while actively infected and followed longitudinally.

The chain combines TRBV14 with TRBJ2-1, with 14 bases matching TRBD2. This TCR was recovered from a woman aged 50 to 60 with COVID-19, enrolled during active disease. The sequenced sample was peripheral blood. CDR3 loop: CASSQGQRLAGGFNSYNEQFF. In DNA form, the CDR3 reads TGTGCCAGCAGCCAAGGTCAAAGACTAGCGGGGGGGTTCAACTCCTACAATGAGCAGTTCTTC. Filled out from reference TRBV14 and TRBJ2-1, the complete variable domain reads EAGVTQFPSHSVIEKGQTVTLRCDPISGHDNLYWYRRVMGKEIKFLLHFVKESKQDESGMPNNRFLAERTGGTYSTLKVQPAELEDSGVYFCASSQGQRLAGGFNSYNEQFFGPGTRLTVL.